The next 11 T cell receptor beta chains were all read from a single sample in a study of shared clonotypes between healthy human individuals. Measured with immunoSEQ multiplex PCR; TCRdb has only the in-frame clones, and not every one. The sample shows some 2,000,000 clones, roughly 96% of them seen only once. Sequencing was carried out using naive CD4+ T cells sorted from blood. Subset: CD45RA+ positively selected. The receptors stem from a man younger than 35 in good health.

The chain combines TRBV6-6 with TRBJ2-5; no reliable D call. The CDR3 has 14 residues. The V end was cut by 5 bases, the J end by 5 bases, with 15 bases between. CDR1 MNHNY and CDR2 SVGAGI come from the germline V gene (reference sequence). CDR3 sequence reads: CASSVVAPGETQYF. CDR3 DNA sequence: TGTGCCAGCAGTGTGGTCGCTCCCGGGGAGACCCAGTACTTC.

Concerning this clone: The junction shows a germline mismatch at one end, possibly a read error. V gene TRBV7-7 combines with J gene TRBJ2-3, with 10 bases aligning to TRBD1. This CDR3 has 14 amino acids. Germline lookup yields CDR1 SSHAT and CDR2 FNYEAQ (reference sequence). In nucleotides, the CDR3 is TGTGCTAGCAGCCGACAGGGGGCGGGAGATACGCAGTATTTT. This encodes CASSRQGAGDTQYF.

This clone has just a few counts. The V call is TRBV5-4, the J call TRBJ2-3; TRBD1 is a possible D gene (5 bases). The V and J ends lost 4 bases and 3 bases respectively, with 18 bases between them. There are 16 residues in the CDR3. Germline loops: CDR1 SGHNT, CDR2 YYREEE (reference sequence). Written as DNA, the CDR3 is TGTGCCAGCAGCCTCCCGGACAACTATCTTACAGATACGCAGTATTTT. Protein sequence: CASSLPDNYLTDTQYF.

Worth noting for this clone: Relative to the germline gene, one junction end is altered; a read error may explain this. The CDR3 nucleotides read TGTGCCAGCAGCGAAGGGGTCCTAGTAATCCAAAAAGCTTTCTTT. This gives the protein CASSEGVLVIQKAFF. The chain links TRBV6-1 to TRBJ1-1; maybe TRBD1 (5 bases). The CDR3 runs 15 residues. Germline lookup yields CDR1 MNHNS and CDR2 SASEGT.

This chain connects TRBV27 to TRBJ1-6; D not resolved. V was trimmed by 6 bases and J by 12 bases, leaving 18 bases between them. CDR1 MNHEY and CDR2 SMNVEV come from the germline V gene (reference sequence). CDR3 size: 14 residues. CDR3 amino acids: CASRDPDGLRPLHF. In DNA, the CDR3 is TGTGCCAGCAGAGACCCCGACGGTCTCCGACCCCTCCACTTT.

The rearrangement links TRBV18 to TRBJ1-6; perhaps TRBD1 as D (5 bases). Deletions cut 5 bases from V and 7 bases from J, with 15 bases between. This CDR3 comprises 15 residues. CDR1 KGHSH and CDR2 LQKENI come from the germline V gene. As DNA, the CDR3 is TGTGCCAGCTCAAGGGAGGGGCTGGGAAATTCACCCCTCCACTTT. Translated, it gives CASSREGLGNSPLHF. The full variable domain, in which reference TRBV18 and TRBJ1-6 provide the parts outside the CDR3, is NAGVMQNPRHLVRRRGQEARLRCSPMKGHSHVYWYRQLPEEGLKFMVYLQKENIIDESGMPKERFSAEFPKEGPSILRIQQVVRGDSAAYFCASSREGLGNSPLHFGNGTRLTVT.

The chain employs TRBV4-2 and TRBJ2-1, with TRBD2 matching over 12 bases. The germline V gene encodes CDR1 LGHNA and CDR2 YNFKEQ. CDR3 length: 16 amino acids. V dropped 4 bases and J dropped 7; count of bases not matched to a gene: 8. The CDR3 region has the DNA TGTGCCAGCAGCCGTATGGGGCTAGCGGGGGGGAATGAGCAGTTCTTC. This gives the protein CASSRMGLAGGNEQFF.

This chain links TRBV4-3 with TRBJ1-3, with D uncertain. The V and J ends lost 4 bases and 0 bases respectively, with 10 bases between them. The germline V gene encodes CDR1 LGHNA and CDR2 YSLEER. The CDR3 has 15 amino acids. CDR3 sequence: CASSPSIYSGNTIYF. The CDR3 bases are TGCGCCAGCAGCCCCTCGATCTACTCTGGAAACACCATATATTTT.

The chain combines TRBV6-6 with TRBJ2-5; D possibly uses TRBD1 or TRBD2 (5 bases each). Germline CDR1 is MNHNY and CDR2 is SVGAGI (reference sequence). The CDR3 loop spans 14 amino acids. V lost 1 base and J lost 5, with 11 bases in between. CDR3 loop: CASSYFEGTETQYF. The CDR3 bases are TGTGCCAGCAGTTACTTTGAAGGGACGGAGACCCAGTACTTC.

V usage is TRBV5-1 and J usage is TRBJ2-3; D is perhaps TRBD1 (5 bases). CDR1 and CDR2 from the germline V gene are SGHRS and YFSETQ. Trimming took off 3 bases at V and 8 bases at J, with 16 bases between the two ends. The CDR3 has 14 amino acids. This CDR3 reads CASSSPGSQGTQYF. In nucleotides, the CDR3 is TGCGCCAGCAGCTCACCCGGGTCTCAGGGTACGCAGTATTTT.

V and J are TRBV5-1 and TRBJ2-5; D ambiguous. Trimming pared 2 bases from V and 2 bases from J, leaving 19 bases between. CDR3 length: 17 amino acids. The germline V gene has CDR1 SGHRS and CDR2 YFSETQ. CDR3 bases: TGCGCCAGCAGCTTCCCGAGACTTGGGCCCTCGCAAGAGACCCAGTACTTC. Translation: CASSFPRLGPSQETQYF.